These 3 T cell receptor beta chains originate from one sample sequenced in a study of T cells in Graves' hyperthyroidism and ophthalmopathy. Regions amplified from RNA transcripts were the TCR beta CDR3 regions. When the TCR CDR3 underwent first-round RT-PCR, the HTBI primer set was used. MiXCR, run by TCRdb on the multiplex PCR reads, gives a single entry per CDR3 protein. The sample includes about 360,000 distinct CDR3 sequences, roughly 13% seen only once; the top ten take 9.2%. Input material: blood. The receptors were sampled from a woman aged 18-35 years with Graves' hyperthyroidism.

Many counts were recorded for this clonotype. This chain uses TRBV3-1 with TRBJ1-1; D remains ambiguous. V was cut by 0 bases and J by 5 bases, with 10 bases left in between. The CDR3 covers 14 residues. Per the germline V gene, CDR1 is LGHDT and CDR2 is YNNKEL (reference sequence). CDR3 in DNA: TGTGCCAGCAGCCAAGATTCTGGATGGACTGAAGCTTTCTTT. As protein: CASSQDSGWTEAFF.

This clonotype has ten or more counts. The CDR3 DNA follows: TGTGCCAGCACCTCCAACCCGGGACACCCGAATTCACCCCTCCACTTT. This translates into CASTSNPGHPNSPLHF. The V gene is TRBV7-9, the J gene TRBJ1-6, with a weak D call TRBD1 (6 bases). CDR3 length: 16 amino acids. V lost 7 bases and J lost 7, with 20 bases in between. Germline V gene data show CDR1 as SEHNR and CDR2 as FQNEAQ (reference sequence).

This clonotype appeared many times. The chain links TRBV7-9 to TRBJ2-1, with D possibly being TRBD1 or TRBD2 (5 bases each). Germline lookup yields CDR1 SEHNR and CDR2 FQNEAQ (reference sequence). This CDR3 region has 14 residues. With 1 base removed from V and 8 bases from J, the gap between germline ends came to 12 bases. This CDR3 reads CASSLGGLHYEQFF. CDR3 in DNA: TGTGCCAGCAGCTTAGGGGGGTTACACTATGAGCAGTTCTTC.